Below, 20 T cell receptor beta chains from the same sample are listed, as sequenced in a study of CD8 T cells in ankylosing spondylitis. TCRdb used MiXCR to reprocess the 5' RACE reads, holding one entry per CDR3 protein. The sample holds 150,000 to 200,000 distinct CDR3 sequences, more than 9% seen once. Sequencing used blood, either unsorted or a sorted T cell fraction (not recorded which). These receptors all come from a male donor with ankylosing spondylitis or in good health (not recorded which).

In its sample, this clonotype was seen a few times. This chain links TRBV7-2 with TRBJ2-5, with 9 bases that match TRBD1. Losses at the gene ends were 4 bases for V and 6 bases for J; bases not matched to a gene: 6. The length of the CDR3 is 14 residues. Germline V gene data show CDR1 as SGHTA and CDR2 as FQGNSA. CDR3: CASSSGQGMKTQYF. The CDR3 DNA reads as TGTGCCAGCAGCTCGGGACAGGGTATGAAGACCCAGTACTTC.

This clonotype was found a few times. This CDR3 reads CSARRGIVGNQPQHF. The CDR3 DNA follows: TGCAGTGCTAGAAGAGGGATTGTGGGCAATCAGCCCCAGCATTTT. The chain combines TRBV20-1 with TRBJ1-5, with no clear D. CDR3 size: 15 residues. The V gene lost 2 bases and the J gene lost 2 bases, with 13 bases spanning the gap. Germline loops: CDR1 DFQATT, CDR2 SNEGSKA (reference sequence).

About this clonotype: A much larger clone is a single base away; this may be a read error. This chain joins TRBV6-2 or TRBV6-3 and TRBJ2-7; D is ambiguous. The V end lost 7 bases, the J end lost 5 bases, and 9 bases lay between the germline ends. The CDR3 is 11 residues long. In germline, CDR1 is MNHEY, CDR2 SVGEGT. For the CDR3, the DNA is TGTGCCAGCAATAATGGAGACGAGCAGTACTTC. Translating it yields CASNNGDEQYF.

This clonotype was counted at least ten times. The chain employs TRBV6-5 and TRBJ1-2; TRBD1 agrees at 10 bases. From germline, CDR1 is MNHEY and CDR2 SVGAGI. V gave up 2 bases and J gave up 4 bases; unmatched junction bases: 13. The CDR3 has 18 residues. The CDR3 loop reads CASSYDGTGEVMIYGYTF. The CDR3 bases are TGTGCCAGCAGTTACGACGGGACAGGGGAGGTAATGATCTATGGCTACACCTTC.

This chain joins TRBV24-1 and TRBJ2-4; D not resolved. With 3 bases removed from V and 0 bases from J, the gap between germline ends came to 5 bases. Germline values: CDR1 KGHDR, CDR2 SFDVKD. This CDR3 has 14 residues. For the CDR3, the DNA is TGTGCCACCAGTGATCGAATAGCCAAAAACATTCAGTACTTC. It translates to CATSDRIAKNIQYF.

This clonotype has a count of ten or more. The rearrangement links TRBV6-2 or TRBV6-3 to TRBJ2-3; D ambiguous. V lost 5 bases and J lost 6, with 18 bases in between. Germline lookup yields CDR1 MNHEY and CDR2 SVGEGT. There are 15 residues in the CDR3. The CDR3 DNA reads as TGTGCCAGCAGTCAAGGCTCCCTGACTTCGGATACGCAGTATTTT. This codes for CASSQGSLTSDTQYF.

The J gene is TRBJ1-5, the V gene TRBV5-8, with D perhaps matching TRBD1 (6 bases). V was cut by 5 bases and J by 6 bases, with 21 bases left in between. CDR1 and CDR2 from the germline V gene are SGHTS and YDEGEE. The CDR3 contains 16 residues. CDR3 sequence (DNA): TGTGCCAGCAGTCCCCGCCTTACAGGGTTGGGTCAGCCCCAGCATTTT. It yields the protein CASSPRLTGLGQPQHF.

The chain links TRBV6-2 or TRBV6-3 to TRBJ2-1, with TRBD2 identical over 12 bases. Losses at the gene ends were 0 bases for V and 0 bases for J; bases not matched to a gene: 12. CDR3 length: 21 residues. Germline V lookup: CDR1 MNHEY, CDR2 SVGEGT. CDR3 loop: CASSYSPGLAGTKSSYNEQFF. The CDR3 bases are TGTGCCAGCAGTTACTCACCGGGACTAGCGGGCACCAAGAGCTCCTACAATGAGCAGTTCTTC.

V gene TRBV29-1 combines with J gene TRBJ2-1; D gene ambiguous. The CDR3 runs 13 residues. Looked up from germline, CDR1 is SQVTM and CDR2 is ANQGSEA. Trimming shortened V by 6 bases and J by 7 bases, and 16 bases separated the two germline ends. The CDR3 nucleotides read TGCAGCGTAAACCCAGCATTGGGAAATGAGCAGTTCTTC. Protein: CSVNPALGNEQFF.

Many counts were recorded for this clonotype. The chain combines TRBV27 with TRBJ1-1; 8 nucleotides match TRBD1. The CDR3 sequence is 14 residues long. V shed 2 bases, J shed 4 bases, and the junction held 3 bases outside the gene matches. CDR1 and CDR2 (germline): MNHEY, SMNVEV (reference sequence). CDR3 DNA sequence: TGTGCCAGCAGTTTACAGGGGGCTGGCACTGAAGCTTTCTTT. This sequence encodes CASSLQGAGTEAFF.

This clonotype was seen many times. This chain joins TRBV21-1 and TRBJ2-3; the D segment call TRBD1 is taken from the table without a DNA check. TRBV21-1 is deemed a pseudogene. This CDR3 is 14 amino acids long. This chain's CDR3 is CAITRRGEIDTQYF. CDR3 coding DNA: TGTGCCATTACGCGCCGGGGGGAGATAGATACGCAGTATTTT.

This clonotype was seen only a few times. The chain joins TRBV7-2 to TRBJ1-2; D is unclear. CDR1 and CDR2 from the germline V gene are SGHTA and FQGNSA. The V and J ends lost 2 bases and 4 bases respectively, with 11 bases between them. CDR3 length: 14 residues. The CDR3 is CASSLPQVGYGYTF. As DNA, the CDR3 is TGTGCCAGCAGCTTACCGCAAGTCGGCTATGGCTACACCTTC.

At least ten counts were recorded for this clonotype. The chain's CDR3 is CASSYYVGTGELFF. The CDR3 bases are TGTGCCAGCAGCTATTACGTTGGCACCGGGGAGCTGTTTTTT. This chain links TRBV3-1 with TRBJ2-2; D is unresolved. CDR1 LGHDT and CDR2 YNNKEL come from the germline V gene (reference sequence). The V end lost 5 bases, the J end lost 4 bases, and 11 bases lay between the germline ends. The length of the CDR3 is 14 residues.

The CDR3 DNA reads TGTGCCAGCAGTGAGATCTTCGGGGAGGGCTTACGGTACTTC. Translating it yields CASSEIFGEGLRYF. The chain has TRBV2 and TRBJ2-5, with TRBD2 matching over 7 bases. Germline lookup yields CDR1 SNHLY and CDR2 FYNNEI. The CDR3 runs to 14 residues. V lost 3 bases and J lost 13; bases outside the gene matches: 14.

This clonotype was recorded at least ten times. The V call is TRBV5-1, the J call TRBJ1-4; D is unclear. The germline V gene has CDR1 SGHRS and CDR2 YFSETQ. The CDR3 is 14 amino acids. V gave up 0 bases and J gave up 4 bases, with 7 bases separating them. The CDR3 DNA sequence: TGCGCCAGCAGCTTGGCGGATGGTAATGAAAAACTGTTTTTT. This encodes CASSLADGNEKLFF.

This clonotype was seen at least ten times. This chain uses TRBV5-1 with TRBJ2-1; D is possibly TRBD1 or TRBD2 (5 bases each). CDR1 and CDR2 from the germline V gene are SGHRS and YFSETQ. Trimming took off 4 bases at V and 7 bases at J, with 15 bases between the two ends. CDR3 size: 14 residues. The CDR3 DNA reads TGCGCCAGCAGCCCCCAGAGGGGTTCTAATGAGCAGTTCTTC. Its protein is CASSPQRGSNEQFF.

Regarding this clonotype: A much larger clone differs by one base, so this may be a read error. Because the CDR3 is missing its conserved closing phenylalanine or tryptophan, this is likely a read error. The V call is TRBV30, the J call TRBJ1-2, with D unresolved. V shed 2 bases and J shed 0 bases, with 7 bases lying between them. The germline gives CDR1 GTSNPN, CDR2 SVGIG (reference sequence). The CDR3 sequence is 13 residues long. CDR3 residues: CAWSQGTNYGYTC. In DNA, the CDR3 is TGTGCCTGGAGTCAAGGGACTAACTATGGCTACACCTGC.

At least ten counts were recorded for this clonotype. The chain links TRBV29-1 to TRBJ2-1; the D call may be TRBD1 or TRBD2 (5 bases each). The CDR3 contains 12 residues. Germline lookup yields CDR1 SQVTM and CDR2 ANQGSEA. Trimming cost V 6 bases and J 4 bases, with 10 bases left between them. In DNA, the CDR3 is TGCAGCGTCCGGGGCACTTACAATGAGCAGTTCTTC. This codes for CSVRGTYNEQFF.

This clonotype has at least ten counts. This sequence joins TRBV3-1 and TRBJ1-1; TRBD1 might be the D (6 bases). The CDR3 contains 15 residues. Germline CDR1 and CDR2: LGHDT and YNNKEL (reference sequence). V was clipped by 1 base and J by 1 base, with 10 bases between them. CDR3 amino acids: CASSQAMTGNTEAFF. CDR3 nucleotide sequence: TGTGCCAGCAGCCAAGCGATGACAGGGAACACTGAAGCTTTCTTT.

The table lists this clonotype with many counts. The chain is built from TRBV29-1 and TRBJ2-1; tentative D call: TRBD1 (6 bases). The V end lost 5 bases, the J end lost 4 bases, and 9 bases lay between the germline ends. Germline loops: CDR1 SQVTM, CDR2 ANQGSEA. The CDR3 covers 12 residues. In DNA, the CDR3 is TGCAGCGTTCCAGGGACATACAATGAGCAGTTCTTC. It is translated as CSVPGTYNEQFF.